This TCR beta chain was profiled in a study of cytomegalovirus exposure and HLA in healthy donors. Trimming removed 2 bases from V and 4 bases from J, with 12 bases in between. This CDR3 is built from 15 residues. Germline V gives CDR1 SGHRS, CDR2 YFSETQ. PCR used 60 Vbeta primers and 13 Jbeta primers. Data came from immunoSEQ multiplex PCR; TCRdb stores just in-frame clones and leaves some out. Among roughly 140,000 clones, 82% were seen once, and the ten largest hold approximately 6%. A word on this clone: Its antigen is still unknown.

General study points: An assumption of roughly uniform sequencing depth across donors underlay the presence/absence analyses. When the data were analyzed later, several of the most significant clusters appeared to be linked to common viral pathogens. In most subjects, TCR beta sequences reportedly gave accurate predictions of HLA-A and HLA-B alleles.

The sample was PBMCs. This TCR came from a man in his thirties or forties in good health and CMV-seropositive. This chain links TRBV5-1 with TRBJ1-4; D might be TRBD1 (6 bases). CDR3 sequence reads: CASSLRDNINEKLFF. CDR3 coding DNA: TGCGCCAGCAGCTTAAGGGACAACATTAATGAAAAACTGTTTTTT.